Following are 24 T cell receptor beta chains from one sample sequenced in a study of cytomegalovirus exposure and HLA in healthy donors. Here immunoSEQ multiplex PCR was the method, and the copy in TCRdb shows in-frame clones only, minus some. Of over 50,000 clones in the sample, 90% to 97% were seen once. Material for sequencing was PBMCs. These receptors originate from a woman aged 18-29 years in good health and CMV-seronegative.

The chain employs TRBV5-4 and TRBJ2-7, with TRBD2 matching 7 bases. This CDR3 contains 17 residues. V lost 3 bases and J lost 2; bases outside the gene matches: 14. Germline CDR1 and CDR2: SGHNT and YYREEE (reference sequence). CDR3 loop: CASSCDEGSGQAYEQYF. The DNA of the CDR3 is TGTGCCAGCAGCTGCGACGAGGGTAGCGGGCAGGCCTACGAGCAGTACTTC.

The chain is built from TRBV15 and TRBJ2-7; no reliable D call. The ends were cut back, 0 bases at V and 2 bases at J, with 14 bases in the middle. In germline, CDR1 is LNHNV, CDR2 YYDKDF (reference sequence). CDR3 length equals 16 residues. Written as DNA, the CDR3 is TGTGCCACCAGCAGAGATCTCCCCTCTCCCCCCTACGAGCAGTACTTC. Translated, it gives CATSRDLPSPPYEQYF.

The genes are TRBV13 and TRBJ2-3, with 13 bases identical to TRBD2. Germline V lookup: CDR1 PRHDT, CDR2 FYEKMQ (reference sequence). CDR3 length: 18 amino acids. The V gene end was trimmed by 5 bases and the J gene end by 1 base; junction bases not matched to a gene: 9. This chain's CDR3 is CASSLGGLAGTRTDTQYF. Written as DNA, the CDR3 is TGTGCCAGCAGCCTGGGGGGACTAGCGGGGACACGCACAGATACGCAGTATTTT.

The chain is built from TRBV5-1 and TRBJ1-4; TRBD1 matches 9 bases. The CDR3 loop spans 17 amino acids. The trim removed 0 bases at V and 6 bases at J, leaving 9 bases unmatched. Germline assignment: CDR1 SGHRS and CDR2 YFSETQ. The CDR3 DNA reads as TGCGCCAGCAGCTTGGGCCCCTTGACAGGGGGGGATGAAAAACTGTTTTTT. Amino acids: CASSLGPLTGGDEKLFF.

This clone is a singleton in its sample. This chain connects TRBV11-2 to TRBJ2-7; 7 nucleotides agree with TRBD2. J was trimmed by 5 bases and V by 1 base; bases with no gene match: 8. The CDR3 extends over 15 amino acids. Germline V CDR1 and CDR2: SGHAT, FQNNGV. CDR3 bases: TGTGCCAGCAGCTTAGGGGAGGGAGGCCCCGACGAGCAGTACTTC. Its translation is CASSLGEGGPDEQYF.

J is TRBJ2-1 and V is TRBV29-1, with 9 bases matching TRBD1. The germline V gene encodes CDR1 SQVTM and CDR2 ANQGSEA. V gave up 7 bases and J gave up 7 bases; unmatched junction bases: 8. CDR3 size: 13 residues. The CDR3 coding sequence is TGCAGCGCGGACAGGGGCAAGAGGAATGAGCAGTTCTTC. Translating gives CSADRGKRNEQFF.

This rearrangement joins TRBV11-3 to TRBJ2-1, with 10 positions matching TRBD2. This CDR3 region has 17 residues. Germline values: CDR1 SGHNT, CDR2 YENEEA. Germline trimming cut 1 base from V and 6 bases from J; bases unmatched to any gene: 9. CDR3 amino acids: CASSLGPEREGRNEQFF. The CDR3 DNA reads as TGTGCCAGCAGCTTAGGGCCCGAGCGGGAGGGCCGCAATGAGCAGTTCTTC.

This chain joins TRBV5-8 and TRBJ1-5, with 7 bases aligning to TRBD1. In germline, CDR1 is SGHTS, CDR2 YDEGEE. V lost 3 bases, J lost 7 bases, and 7 bases stayed unmatched. The CDR3 totals 14 residues. CDR3 loop: CASSSRQGGQPQHF. The CDR3 bases are TGTGCCAGCAGCTCCAGACAGGGCGGCCAGCCCCAGCATTTT.

The CDR3 protein is CASSVGGAPYEQYF. CDR3 in DNA: TGTGCCAGCAGCGTAGGCGGGGCCCCCTACGAGCAGTACTTC. The chain has TRBV9 and TRBJ2-7, with D possibly being TRBD2 (6 bases). V was trimmed by 0 bases and J by 2 bases, leaving 9 bases between them. The CDR3 extends over 14 amino acids. Per the germline V gene, CDR1 is SGDLS and CDR2 is YYNGEE.

The CDR3 sequence is CASSPVGQGGYGYTF. CDR3 in DNA: TGCGCCAGCAGCCCGGTGGGACAGGGTGGCTATGGCTACACCTTC. The chain combines TRBV4-3 with TRBJ1-2, with 9 bases that match TRBD1. The germline V gene encodes CDR1 LGHNA and CDR2 YSLEER. J lost 4 bases, V lost 4 bases, and 7 bases had no gene match. The CDR3 has 15 amino acids.

V and J are TRBV23-1 and TRBJ1-1, with 7 bases fitting TRBD1. TRBV23-1 is annotated as an ORF whose role is uncertain. V lost 2 bases, J lost 1 base, and 13 bases stayed unmatched. The CDR3 covers 18 residues. The CDR3 region is CASSQLTDRVVGNTEAFF. CDR3 bases: TGCGCCAGCAGTCAACTTACCGACAGGGTTGTTGGGAACACTGAAGCTTTCTTT.

This chain uses TRBV7-9 with TRBJ2-1, with 8 bases identical to TRBD2. The V gene's germline CDR1 is SEHNR and CDR2 FQNEAQ (reference sequence). V lost 4 bases, J lost 10 bases, and 6 bases stayed unmatched. The CDR3 runs 13 residues. The CDR3 DNA reads TGTGCCAGCAGCTCCCGGACTAGCCCAGAGCAGTTCTTC. Its protein is CASSSRTSPEQFF.

This clone was counted a single time. V is TRBV18 and J is TRBJ2-7; possibly TRBD2 for D (6 bases). CDR3 size: 14 residues. The germline V gene has CDR1 KGHSH and CDR2 LQKENI. Trimming shortened V by 2 bases and J by 6 bases, and 14 bases separated the two germline ends. Here the CDR3 reads CASSPRGLNPEQYF. The CDR3 DNA follows: TGTGCCAGCTCACCAAGGGGACTCAACCCCGAGCAGTACTTC.

This chain uses TRBV10-3 with TRBJ2-1; TRBD2 aligns across 7 bases. Germline values: CDR1 ENHRY, CDR2 SYGVKD. Unmatched junction bases numbered 10, after V lost 2 bases and J lost 9 bases. The CDR3 consists of 15 residues. CDR3: CAISEVAGAGTEQFF. Written as DNA, the CDR3 is TGTGCCATCAGTGAGGTGGCGGGAGCGGGCACTGAGCAGTTCTTC.

The CDR3 DNA reads TGCGCCAGCCAACTAGCGTGGGGCAATGAGCAGTTCTTC. It encodes CASQLAWGNEQFF. J is TRBJ2-1 and V is TRBV5-1; 7 bases line up with TRBD2. The CDR3 sequence is 13 residues long. After removal of 7 bases from V and 6 bases from J, the junction contained 7 bases not matched to a gene. Germline V gene data show CDR1 as SGHRS and CDR2 as YFSETQ.

The chain links TRBV30 to TRBJ1-3; 7 bases agree with TRBD1. Germline V lookup: CDR1 GTSNPN, CDR2 SVGIG (reference sequence). This CDR3 is 15 amino acids long. Germline trimming cut 4 bases from V and 0 bases from J; bases unmatched to any gene: 6. The CDR3 protein is CAWTRQGASGNTIYF. The CDR3 bases are TGTGCCTGGACTCGACAGGGAGCCTCTGGAAACACCATATATTTT.

V gene TRBV15 combines with J gene TRBJ2-1, with D perhaps TRBD2 (7 bases). Trimming pared 4 bases from V and 6 bases from J, leaving 22 bases between. Germline-derived CDR1 and CDR2 are LNHNV and YYDKDF (reference sequence). The CDR3 totals 17 residues. CDR3 region: CATSTHRGGGYGNEQFF. DNA of the CDR3: TGTGCCACCAGCACACACCGCGGGGGCGGGTATGGCAATGAGCAGTTCTTC. The full variable domain, with the rest looked up from reference TRBV15 and TRBJ2-1, is DAMVIQNPRYQVTQFGKPVTLSCSQTLNHNVMYWYQQKSSQAPKLLFHYYDKDFNNEADTPDNFQSRRPNTSFCFLDIRSPGLGDTAMYLCATSTHRGGGYGNEQFFGPGTRLTVL.

The gene calls are TRBV19 and TRBJ2-6; 7 nucleotides align to TRBD2. The CDR3 is 17 residues long. From germline, CDR1 is LNHDA and CDR2 SQIVND (reference sequence). After removal of 6 bases from V and 2 bases from J, the junction contained 10 bases not matched to a gene. Here the CDR3 reads CASRIGGGVAGANVLTF. Written as DNA, the CDR3 is TGTGCCAGTAGAATCGGTGGGGGGGTGGCTGGGGCCAACGTCCTGACTTTC. Supplemented by reference TRBV19 and TRBJ2-6, the full variable domain reads DGGITQSPKYLFRKEGQNVTLSCEQNLNHDAMYWYRQDPGQGLRLIYYSQIVNDFQKGDIAEGYSVSREKKESFPLTVTSAQKNPTAFYLCASRIGGGVAGANVLTFGAGSRLTVL.

This chain uses TRBV5-4 with TRBJ2-3; 9 bases align to TRBD2. Germline CDR1 reads SGHNT; CDR2 reads YYREEE (reference sequence). This CDR3 has 16 residues. V lost 4 bases to trimming and J lost 0 bases; unmatched junction nucleotides: 6. Written as DNA, the CDR3 is TGTGCCAGCAGCACCGAGCGGGGGGCGAGCACAGATACGCAGTATTTT. This encodes CASSTERGASTDTQYF.

This clone appeared a single time. V and J are TRBV4-1 and TRBJ2-7; TRBD2 agrees at 7 bases. Germline CDR1 and CDR2: MGHRA and YSYEKL. This CDR3 is 13 amino acids long. Trimming removed 2 bases from V and 4 bases from J; junction bases left unmatched: 2. In DNA form, the CDR3 reads TGCGCCAGCAGCCAACAAGCGGGGTACGAGCAGTACTTC. Amino acids: CASSQQAGYEQYF.

This clone was detected once. This chain joins TRBV5-1 and TRBJ1-4; D is possibly TRBD1 (6 bases). This CDR3 contains 16 residues. CDR1 SGHRS and CDR2 YFSETQ come from the germline V gene. The V and J ends lost 2 bases and 8 bases respectively, with 19 bases between them. CDR3 DNA sequence: TGCGCCAGCAGCTTCGGACCAGGGGCGAGGGGGGAAAAACTGTTTTTT. This gives the protein CASSFGPGARGEKLFF.

The rearrangement links TRBV5-6 to TRBJ2-1; 10 positions match TRBD1. J was trimmed by 7 bases and V by 4 bases; bases with no gene match: 8. CDR3 length equals 15 residues. From germline, CDR1 is SGHDT and CDR2 YYEEEE. The CDR3 reads CASSPQDRGGNEQFF. Written as DNA, the CDR3 is TGTGCCAGCAGCCCGCAGGACAGGGGGGGAAATGAGCAGTTCTTC.

About this clone itself: At one end, the junction sequence differs from germline, possibly due to a read error. As DNA, the CDR3 is TGTGCCAGCAGTGAGGGCAACCAGCCCCAGCATTTT. As protein: CASSEGNQPQHF. This chain connects TRBV25-1 to TRBJ1-5, with D hard to call. This CDR3 spans 12 amino acids. Germline values: CDR1 MGHDK, CDR2 SYGVNS.

This chain connects TRBV7-9 to TRBJ1-2, with TRBD1 as a possible D gene (5 bases). In germline, CDR1 is SEHNR, CDR2 FQNEAQ (reference sequence). Trimming stripped 5 bases from V and 5 bases from J, with 27 bases between. This CDR3 spans 18 amino acids. The CDR3 nucleotides are TGTGCCAGCAGCGCTGTAGGGGCTCGAAGTGGTTCCCTATATGGCTACACCTTC. Protein product: CASSAVGARSGSLYGYTF.